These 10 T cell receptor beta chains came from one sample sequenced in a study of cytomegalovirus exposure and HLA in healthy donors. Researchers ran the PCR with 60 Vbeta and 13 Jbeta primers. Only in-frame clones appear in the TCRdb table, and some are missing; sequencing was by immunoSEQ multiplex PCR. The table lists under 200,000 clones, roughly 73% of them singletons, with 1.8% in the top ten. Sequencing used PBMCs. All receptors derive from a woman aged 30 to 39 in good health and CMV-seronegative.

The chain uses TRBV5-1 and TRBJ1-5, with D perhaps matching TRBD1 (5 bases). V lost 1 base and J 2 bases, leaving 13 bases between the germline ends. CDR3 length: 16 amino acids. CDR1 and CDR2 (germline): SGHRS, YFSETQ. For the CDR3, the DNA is TGCGCCAGCAGCTTGTCAGGGTCAGGGCGCAATCAGCCCCAGCATTTT. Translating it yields CASSLSGSGRNQPQHF.

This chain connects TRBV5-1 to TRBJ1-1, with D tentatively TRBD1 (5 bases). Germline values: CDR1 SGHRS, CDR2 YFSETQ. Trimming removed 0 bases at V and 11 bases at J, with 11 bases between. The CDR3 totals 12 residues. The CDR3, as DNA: TGCGCCAGCAGCTTGGAAGGGGTGTGGGCTTTCTTT. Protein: CASSLEGVWAFF.

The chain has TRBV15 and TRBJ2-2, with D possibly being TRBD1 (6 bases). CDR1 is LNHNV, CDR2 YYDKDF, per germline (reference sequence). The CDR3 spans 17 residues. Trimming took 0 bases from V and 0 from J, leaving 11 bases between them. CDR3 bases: TGTGCCACCAGCAGAGATTCCCGGACAGCGAACACCGGGGAGCTGTTTTTT. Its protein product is CATSRDSRTANTGELFF. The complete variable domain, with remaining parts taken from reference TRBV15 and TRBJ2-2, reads DAMVIQNPRYQVTQFGKPVTLSCSQTLNHNVMYWYQQKSSQAPKLLFHYYDKDFNNEADTPDNFQSRRPNTSFCFLDIRSPGLGDTAMYLCATSRDSRTANTGELFFGEGSRLTVL.

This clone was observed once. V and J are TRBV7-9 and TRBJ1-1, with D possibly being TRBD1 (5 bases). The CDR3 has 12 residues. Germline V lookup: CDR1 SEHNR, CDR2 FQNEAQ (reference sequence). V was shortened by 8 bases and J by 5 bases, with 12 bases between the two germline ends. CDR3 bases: TGTGCCAGCGGGACTTGGGGAACTGAAGCTTTCTTT. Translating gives CASGTWGTEAFF.

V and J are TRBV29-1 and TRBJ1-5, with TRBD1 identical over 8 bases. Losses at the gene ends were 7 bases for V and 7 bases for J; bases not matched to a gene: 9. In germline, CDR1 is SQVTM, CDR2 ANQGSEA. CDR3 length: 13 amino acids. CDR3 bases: TGCAGCGCGGCAGGGGGCCCGGGGCAGCCCCAGCATTTT. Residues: CSAAGGPGQPQHF.

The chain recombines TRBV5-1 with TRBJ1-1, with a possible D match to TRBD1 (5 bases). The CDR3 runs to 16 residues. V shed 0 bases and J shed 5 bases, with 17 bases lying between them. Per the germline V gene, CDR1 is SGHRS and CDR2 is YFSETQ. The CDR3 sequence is CASSLATGQLRTEAFF. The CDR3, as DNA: TGCGCCAGCAGCTTGGCCACCGGACAATTGCGGACTGAAGCTTTCTTT. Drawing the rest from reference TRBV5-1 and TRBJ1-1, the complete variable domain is KAGVTQTPRYLIKTRGQQVTLSCSPISGHRSVSWYQQTPGQGLQFLFEYFSETQRNKGNFPGRFSGRQFSNSRSEMNVSTLELGDSALYLCASSLATGQLRTEAFFGQGTRLTVV.

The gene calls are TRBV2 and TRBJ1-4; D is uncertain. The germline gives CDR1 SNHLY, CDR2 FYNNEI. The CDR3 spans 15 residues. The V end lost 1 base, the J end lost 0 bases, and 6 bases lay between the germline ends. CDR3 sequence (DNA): TGTGCCAGCAGTGAAGACTTTGCAACTAATGAAAAACTGTTTTTT. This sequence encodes CASSEDFATNEKLFF.

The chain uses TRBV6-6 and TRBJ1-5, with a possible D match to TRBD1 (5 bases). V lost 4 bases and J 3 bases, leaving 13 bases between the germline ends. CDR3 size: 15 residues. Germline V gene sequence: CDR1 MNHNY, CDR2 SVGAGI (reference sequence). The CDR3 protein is CASSSQGINNQPQHF. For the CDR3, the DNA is TGTGCCAGCAGTTCCCAGGGTATTAACAATCAGCCCCAGCATTTT.

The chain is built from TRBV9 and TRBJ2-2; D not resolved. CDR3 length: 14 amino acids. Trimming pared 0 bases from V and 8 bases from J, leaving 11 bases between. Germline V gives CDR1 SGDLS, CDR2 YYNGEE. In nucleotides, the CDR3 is TGTGCCAGCAGCGTAGTAGCCCGGGTGGGGGAGCTGTTTTTT. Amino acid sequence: CASSVVARVGELFF.

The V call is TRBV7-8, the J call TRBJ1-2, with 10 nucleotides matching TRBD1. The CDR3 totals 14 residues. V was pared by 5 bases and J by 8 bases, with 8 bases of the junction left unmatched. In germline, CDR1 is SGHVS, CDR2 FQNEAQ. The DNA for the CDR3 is TGTGCCAGCAGCACGACCGGGGACAGGGGCGGCTACACCTTC. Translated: CASSTTGDRGGYTF.